The present TCR beta chain was sequenced within a study of cytomegalovirus exposure and HLA in healthy donors. Study summary: The Caucasian-associated ancestry cluster held around 76% of under 450 genotyped donors. Broader study findings: There were some V segments, including TRBV6-2 and TRBV6-3, excluded as indistinguishable. It was shown in a later analysis that HLA-associated TCR beta chains were more clonally expanded than other, equally common chains. What TCR beta sequences reportedly achieved was accurate prediction of HLA-A and HLA-B alleles in most subjects.

PCR employed 60 Vbeta and 13 Jbeta primers. Method: immunoSEQ multiplex PCR; TCRdb's copy keeps in-frame clones and lacks some. This table holds fewer than 150,000 clones, 85% found once. CDR3 size: 17 residues. The V end was cut by 4 bases, the J end by 5 bases, with 24 bases between. The germline V gene has CDR1 SGDLS and CDR2 YYNGEE. About this clone itself: Its antigen is undetermined.

This receptor was identified in a woman between 25 and 40 years old in good health and CMV-seropositive. V and J are TRBV9 and TRBJ2-5; maybe TRBD2 (6 bases). Sequenced input: PBMCs. The CDR3 protein is CASSSGGAAGSGETQYF. CDR3 DNA sequence: TGTGCCAGCAGCTCTGGAGGGGCAGCTGGCTCGGGGGAGACCCAGTACTTC. Complete variable domain (other parts from reference TRBV9 and TRBJ2-5): DSGVTQTPKHLITATGQRVTLRCSPRSGDLSVYWYQQSLDQGLQFLIQYYNGEERAKGNILERFSAQQFPDLHSELNLSSLELGDSALYFCASSSGGAAGSGETQYFGPGTRLLVL.